These T cell receptor beta chains were read from a single sample in a study of CD8 T cells in Susac syndrome. TCRdb re-called the immunoSEQ multiplex PCR reads with MiXCR, one entry per CDR3 protein. The profile shows approximately 140,000 distinct CDR3 sequences, around 94% of them singletons. The material sequenced was CD8+ T cells from PBMCs. The receptors here all came from a human donor in good health. CDR3s include the opening cysteine and the closing phenylalanine or tryptophan. The order of the fields is clone size, V gene, D gene, J gene, CDR3 length, CDR3 protein, CDR3 DNA. D genes are given only for firm matches. The size entry is marked missing in some rows and otherwise reads once, few, many or a size class.

once	TRBV7-9	.	TRBJ2-3	15	CASSLRQGTTDTQYF	TGTGCCAGCAGCCTCCGACAAGGGACAACAGATACGCAGTATTTT
.	TRBV11-2	.	TRBJ1-1	13	CASSLVGKREAFF	TGTGCCAGCAGCTTAGTGGGCAAACGGGAAGCTTTCTTT
.	TRBV7-2	.	TRBJ2-7	13	CATWVLRPREQYF	TGTGCCACTTGGGTTCTCCGGCCCCGCGAGCAGTACTTC
.	TRBV27	.	TRBJ1-5	14	CASRQGSSYQPQHF	TGTGCCAGCCGCCAGGGCTCCTCCTATCAGCCCCAGCATTTT
.	TRBV7-6	.	TRBJ2-7	13	CASSDLDGYEQYF	TGTGCCAGCAGCGACCTCGACGGCTACGAGCAGTACTTC
.	TRBV28	.	TRBJ2-2	13	CASSLSGAGELFF	TGTGCCAGCAGTTTATCTGGAGCCGGGGAGCTGTTTTTT
.	TRBV7-9	.	TRBJ1-1	14	CASSLAPGNTEAFF	TGTGCCAGCAGCTTAGCGCCGGGGAACACTGAAGCTTTCTTT
.	TRBV20-1	.	TRBJ2-7	14	CSAEIRDTIYEQYF	TGCAGTGCGGAAATCCGGGACACAATATACGAGCAGTACTTC
.	TRBV7-9	.	TRBJ2-7	14	CASSPQRSDYEQYF	TGTGCCAGCAGCCCCCAGCGGAGCGACTACGAGCAGTACTTC
.	TRBV29-1	TRBD2	TRBJ2-1	16	CSVEGPSGRRLNEQFF	TGCAGCGTTGAGGGGCCTAGCGGGAGGAGGTTGAATGAGCAGTTCTTC
.	TRBV9	TRBD2	TRBJ2-7	15	CASSISSGSSYEQYF	TGTGCCAGCAGCATCTCTAGCGGTAGCTCCTACGAGCAGTACTTC
few	TRBV12-3/TRBV12-4	.	TRBJ1-2	12	CASSSQGDGYTF	TGTGCCAGCAGTTCCCAGGGAGATGGCTACACCTTC
.	TRBV29-1	.	TRBJ2-3	10	CSVVVDTQYF	TGCAGCGTTGTGGTAGATACGCAGTATTTT
once	TRBV7-8	.	TRBJ1-1	14	CASSLRAVNTEAFF	TGTGCCAGCAGCTTAAGAGCGGTGAACACTGAAGCTTTCTTT
.	TRBV6-1	.	TRBJ2-1	15	CASSEGIAPYNEQFF	TGTGCCAGCAGTGAAGGGATCGCCCCCTACAATGAGCAGTTCTTC
.	TRBV20-1	TRBD2	TRBJ2-5	13	CSASRASGETQYF	TGCAGTGCTAGTAGGGCTAGCGGAGAGACCCAGTACTTC
.	TRBV29-1	.	TRBJ2-1	13	CSERSISYNEQFF	TGCAGCGAGAGGAGTATTTCCTACAATGAGCAGTTCTTC
.	TRBV29-1	.	TRBJ2-7	12	CSVERGDYEQYF	TGCAGCGTTGAAAGGGGAGACTACGAGCAGTACTTC
.	TRBV28	.	TRBJ2-1	12	CASSPGYNEQFF	TGTGCCAGCAGTCCCGGGTACAATGAGCAGTTCTTC
.	TRBV29-1	.	TRBJ1-1	11	CSVYTNTEAFF	TGCAGCGTTTACACGAACACTGAAGCTTTCTTT
.	TRBV7-8	.	TRBJ2-5	15	CASSFRPSDQETQYF	TGTGCCAGCAGCTTTAGACCTAGCGACCAAGAGACCCAGTACTTC
.	TRBV27	.	TRBJ1-1	13	CASSLYLSTEAFF	TGTGCCAGCAGTTTATACCTGAGCACTGAAGCTTTCTTT
.	TRBV27	.	TRBJ1-2	15	CASSLYPGANYGYTF	TGTGCCAGCAGTCTATATCCAGGAGCTAACTATGGCTACACCTTC
.	TRBV2	TRBD2	TRBJ2-1	15	CASSDLREENNEQFF	TGTGCCAGCAGTGATCTGCGGGAGGAGAACAATGAGCAGTTCTTC
once	TRBV12-3/TRBV12-4	TRBD2	TRBJ2-5	13	CASSFAREETQYF	TGTGCCAGCAGTTTTGCGCGGGAGGAGACCCAGTACTTC
.	TRBV9	TRBD2	TRBJ2-1	15	CASSAGLALYNEQFF	TGTGCCAGCAGCGCCGGACTAGCGCTATACAATGAGCAGTTCTTC
.	TRBV7-9	.	TRBJ2-1	15	CASSLSGGAYNEQFF	TGTGCCAGCAGCTTATCCGGGGGAGCCTACAATGAGCAGTTCTTC
.	TRBV15	.	TRBJ2-5	15	CATSRDNGVQETQYF	TGTGCCACCAGCAGAGATAATGGGGTTCAAGAGACCCAGTACTTC
.	TRBV13	.	TRBJ2-6	17	CASSSGDILSGANVLTF	TGTGCCAGCAGCAGCGGGGACATTCTCTCTGGGGCCAACGTCCTGACTTTC
.	TRBV18	TRBD1	TRBJ2-1	19	CASSPPGTATEFSYNEQFF	TGTGCCAGCTCACCACCCGGGACAGCCACTGAGTTCTCCTACAATGAGCAGTTCTTC
.	TRBV9	TRBD1	TRBJ2-3	15	CASSVSGGLGDTQYF	TGTGCCAGCAGCGTTTCAGGGGGCTTAGGAGATACGCAGTATTTT
.	TRBV9	.	TRBJ1-2	13	CASSEDRNYGYTF	TGTGCCAGCAGCGAGGACAGAAACTATGGCTACACCTTC
.	TRBV4-2	.	TRBJ2-1	16	CASSQDPGADYNEQFF	TGTGCCAGCAGCCAAGATCCGGGAGCTGACTACAATGAGCAGTTCTTC
few	TRBV29-1	.	TRBJ1-3	12	CSVGSSGNTIYF	TGCAGCGTTGGATCGTCAGGCAACACCATATATTTT
.	TRBV19	.	TRBJ2-1	12	CASSIVGNEQFF	TGTGCCAGTAGTATAGTTGGTAATGAGCAGTTCTTC
once	TRBV29-1	TRBD1	TRBJ2-1	16	CSVERQGSGTWGEQFF	TGCAGCGTTGAAAGACAGGGCTCCGGGACATGGGGTGAGCAGTTCTTC
.	TRBV6-2/TRBV6-3	.	TRBJ2-7	10	CASGTGEQYF	TGTGCCAGCGGAACAGGCGAGCAGTACTTC
few	TRBV7-2	.	TRBJ2-7	17	CASSLGVIAGRGYEQYF	TGTGCCAGCAGCTTAGGTGTGATAGCGGGCAGGGGCTACGAGCAGTACTTC
.	TRBV12-3/TRBV12-4	TRBD2	TRBJ2-1	15	CASRPAGYSYNEQFF	TGTGCCAGCAGGCCAGCGGGATACTCCTACAATGAGCAGTTCTTC
.	TRBV6-2/TRBV6-3	.	TRBJ2-7	16	CASSYELWTAQDEQYF	TGTGCCAGCAGTTACGAGTTATGGACAGCGCAGGACGAGCAGTACTTC
.	TRBV7-9	.	TRBJ1-1	12	CASSLLKPEAFF	TGTGCCAGCAGCCTCCTTAAACCTGAAGCTTTCTTT
.	TRBV7-8	.	TRBJ1-1	14	CASIQKGGGTEAFF	TGTGCCAGCATCCAAAAGGGGGGAGGCACTGAAGCTTTCTTT
.	TRBV28	TRBD1	TRBJ1-5	14	CASSPRQGAQPQHF	TGTGCCAGCAGCCCGCGACAGGGCGCTCAGCCCCAGCATTTT
once	TRBV12-3/TRBV12-4	.	TRBJ2-7	13	CASTSRGYYEQYF	TGTGCCAGCACCTCCCGAGGGTACTACGAGCAGTACTTC
.	TRBV13	TRBD1	TRBJ2-1	16	CASSSTYGQVYNEQFF	TGTGCCAGCAGCTCAACCTACGGACAGGTCTACAATGAGCAGTTCTTC
.	TRBV27	TRBD2	TRBJ2-1	15	CASRLGGRVVDEQFF	TGTGCCAGCAGGCTGGGCGGGAGAGTTGTGGATGAGCAGTTCTTC
once	TRBV27	.	TRBJ2-3	14	CASSFAGYTDTQYF	TGTGCCAGCAGTTTTGCGGGGTATACAGATACGCAGTATTTT
.	TRBV28	.	TRBJ2-2	15	CASSQGLGRPGELFF	TGTGCCAGCAGTCAAGGCCTTGGGAGGCCCGGGGAGCTGTTTTTT
.	TRBV9	TRBD1	TRBJ1-5	14	CASSAGQGEGPQHF	TGTGCCAGCAGTGCGGGACAGGGAGAAGGGCCCCAGCATTTT
.	TRBV4-3	TRBD2	TRBJ2-2	16	CASSPFGTRGTGELFF	TGCGCCAGCAGCCCCTTCGGGACTAGAGGCACCGGGGAGCTGTTTTTT
.	TRBV27	.	TRBJ2-3	12	CASSFNQDTQYF	TGTGCCAGCAGTTTCAATCAAGATACGCAGTATTTT
once	TRBV9	.	TRBJ2-1	15	CASSVMYGSSWEQFF	TGTGCCAGCAGCGTAATGTACGGGAGTTCATGGGAGCAGTTCTTC
.	TRBV27	.	TRBJ2-6	13	CASSLVGANVLTF	TGTGCCAGCAGTTTAGTTGGGGCCAACGTCCTGACTTTC
.	TRBV6-1	TRBD2	TRBJ2-2	16	CASSLRLAGIPGELFF	TGTGCCAGCAGTCTTCGACTAGCGGGGATCCCCGGGGAGCTGTTTTTT
.	TRBV5-4	.	TRBJ1-2	13	CASGRDDHYGYTF	TGTGCCAGCGGGCGGGACGATCACTATGGCTACACCTTC
.	TRBV29-1	.	TRBJ2-2	13	CSVFVGAGGELFF	TGCAGCGTTTTCGTCGGGGCTGGAGGGGAGCTGTTTTTT
.	TRBV15	.	TRBJ2-3	12	CATSSVADTQYF	TGTGCCACCAGCAGTGTTGCAGATACGCAGTATTTT
.	TRBV15	.	TRBJ2-1	15	CATSRVTSSYNEQFF	TGTGCCACCAGCAGAGTAACTAGCTCCTACAATGAGCAGTTCTTC
.	TRBV24-1	.	TRBJ1-5	14	CATSEEGYNQPQHF	TGTGCCACCAGTGAAGAAGGGTACAATCAGCCCCAGCATTTT